Listed below are T cell receptor beta chains from one sample, sequenced in a study of cytomegalovirus exposure and HLA in healthy donors. Here immunoSEQ multiplex PCR was the method, and the copy in TCRdb shows in-frame clones only, minus some. The sample shows about 140,000 clones, approximately 70% of them seen only once. Specimen: PBMCs. The receptor source for this set is a woman aged 25 to 39 in good health and CMV-seronegative. CDR3s include the opening cysteine and the closing phenylalanine or tryptophan. Each record gives: V gene, clone size, D gene, J gene, CDR3 protein, CDR3 DNA. A D gene is named only where the DNA matches it firmly. Expanded clones get a size class; other rows say once, few or many, or leave the size out.

v_gene: TRBV28; abundance: .; d_gene: TRBD1; j_gene: TRBJ1-2; CDR3aa: CASSAQGAEGYTF; CDR3nt: TGTGCCAGCAGTGCACAGGGGGCGGAAGGCTACACCTTC
v_gene: TRBV25-1; abundance: .; d_gene: TRBD1; j_gene: TRBJ1-4; CDR3aa: CASSEFLGGSEKLFF; CDR3nt: TGTGCCAGCAGTGAATTCTTAGGGGGCTCTGAAAAACTGTTTTTT
v_gene: TRBV7-2; abundance: few; d_gene: .; j_gene: TRBJ2-7; CDR3aa: CASSLSGGVSSYEQYF; CDR3nt: TGTGCCAGCAGCTTAAGCGGCGGGGTGAGCTCCTACGAGCAGTACTTC
v_gene: TRBV10-3; abundance: .; d_gene: .; j_gene: TRBJ1-2; CDR3aa: CATWEGRYGYTF; CDR3nt: TGTGCCACGTGGGAGGGACGTTATGGCTACACCTTC
v_gene: TRBV5-1; abundance: .; d_gene: .; j_gene: TRBJ2-7; CDR3aa: CASSGSEVEQYF; CDR3nt: TGCGCCAGCAGCGGGAGTGAGGTCGAGCAGTACTTC
v_gene: TRBV5-1; abundance: once; d_gene: TRBD1; j_gene: TRBJ1-2; CDR3aa: CASSFTGGAGGYTF; CDR3nt: TGCGCCAGCAGCTTTACAGGGGGCGCAGGTGGCTACACCTTC
v_gene: TRBV7-9; abundance: .; d_gene: .; j_gene: TRBJ1-3; CDR3aa: CASSSTGYQGNTIYF; CDR3nt: TGTGCCAGCAGCTCAACAGGGTACCAGGGAAACACCATATATTTT
v_gene: TRBV5-6; abundance: .; d_gene: .; j_gene: TRBJ1-1; CDR3aa: CASSFVRGIEAFF; CDR3nt: TGTGCCAGCAGCTTCGTCAGGGGAATAGAAGCTTTCTTT
v_gene: TRBV28; abundance: .; d_gene: .; j_gene: TRBJ1-2; CDR3aa: CASSSTHNYGYTF; CDR3nt: TGTGCCAGCAGCTCGACACATAACTATGGCTACACCTTC
v_gene: TRBV18; abundance: .; d_gene: TRBD2; j_gene: TRBJ2-3; CDR3aa: CASSPLGGRVGLLTDTQYF; CDR3nt: TGTGCCAGCTCACCCCTCGGGGGGAGGGTTGGCCTACTTACAGACACGCAGTATTTT
v_gene: TRBV5-1; abundance: .; d_gene: .; j_gene: TRBJ1-3; CDR3aa: CASSLVSGSGNTIYF; CDR3nt: TGCGCCAGCAGCTTGGTCTCGGGGTCTGGAAACACCATATATTTT
v_gene: TRBV29-1; abundance: .; d_gene: .; j_gene: TRBJ2-3; CDR3aa: CSVEPGGDTQYF; CDR3nt: TGCAGCGTTGAACCCGGGGGAGATACGCAGTATTTT
v_gene: TRBV18; abundance: .; d_gene: .; j_gene: TRBJ1-5; CDR3aa: CASSPPGQPQHF; CDR3nt: TGTGCCAGCTCACCCCCGGGTCAGCCCCAGCATTTT
v_gene: TRBV29-1; abundance: .; d_gene: .; j_gene: TRBJ2-7; CDR3aa: CSVVSSRVEQYF; CDR3nt: TGCAGCGTTGTGAGTAGCCGTGTCGAGCAGTACTTC
v_gene: TRBV2; abundance: once; d_gene: TRBD1; j_gene: TRBJ2-6; CDR3aa: CASTPGQGHSGANVLTF; CDR3nt: TGTGCCAGCACCCCGGGACAGGGGCACTCTGGGGCCAACGTCCTGACTTTC
v_gene: TRBV11-2; abundance: .; d_gene: .; j_gene: TRBJ2-1; CDR3aa: CASSSLGSPVSSEQFF; CDR3nt: TGTGCCAGCAGCTCGCTAGGTAGCCCGGTCAGCAGTGAGCAGTTCTTC
v_gene: TRBV28; abundance: once; d_gene: .; j_gene: TRBJ1-1; CDR3aa: CASSLTRPNTEAFF; CDR3nt: TGTGCCAGCAGTTTGACACGACCGAACACTGAAGCTTTCTTT
v_gene: TRBV5-4; abundance: .; d_gene: TRBD1; j_gene: TRBJ2-3; CDR3aa: CASSLTGASTDTQYF; CDR3nt: TGTGCCAGCAGCCTGACAGGGGCCAGCACAGATACGCAGTATTTT
v_gene: TRBV6-1; abundance: .; d_gene: .; j_gene: TRBJ2-3; CDR3aa: CASRSSTDTQYF; CDR3nt: TGTGCCAGCCGAAGCAGCACAGATACGCAGTATTTT
v_gene: TRBV7-7; abundance: .; d_gene: .; j_gene: TRBJ2-1; CDR3aa: CASSRGTFGDEQFF; CDR3nt: TGTGCTAGCAGCCGGGGTACTTTCGGCGATGAGCAGTTCTTC
v_gene: TRBV7-2; abundance: .; d_gene: TRBD1; j_gene: TRBJ1-2; CDR3aa: CASSSGGAFGYGYTF; CDR3nt: TGTGCCAGCAGCTCAGGGGGCGCATTTGGTTATGGCTACACCTTC
v_gene: TRBV2; abundance: .; d_gene: TRBD2; j_gene: TRBJ2-1; CDR3aa: CASSEQGLAGGQQFF; CDR3nt: TGTGCCAGCAGTGAGCAGGGACTAGCGGGAGGCCAACAGTTCTTC
v_gene: TRBV5-1; abundance: .; d_gene: TRBD2; j_gene: TRBJ2-5; CDR3aa: CASSFGRGLAGAETQYF; CDR3nt: TGCGCCAGCAGCTTCGGGAGGGGACTAGCGGGGGCAGAGACCCAGTACTTC
v_gene: TRBV6-5; abundance: .; d_gene: .; j_gene: TRBJ2-7; CDR3aa: CASSTPSIREQYF; CDR3nt: TGTGCCAGCTCTACTCCTAGTATCAGAGAGCAGTACTTC
v_gene: TRBV9; abundance: .; d_gene: TRBD1; j_gene: TRBJ1-2; CDR3aa: CASSVGGTGDYGYTF; CDR3nt: TGTGCCAGCAGCGTAGGGGGGACAGGGGACTATGGCTACACCTTC
v_gene: TRBV28; abundance: .; d_gene: .; j_gene: TRBJ2-1; CDR3aa: CASLPGGGLHEQFF; CDR3nt: TGTGCCAGCCTTCCGGGCGGAGGTCTCCATGAGCAGTTCTTC
v_gene: TRBV28; abundance: few; d_gene: TRBD1; j_gene: TRBJ1-5; CDR3aa: CARPDRVGNQPQHF; CDR3nt: TGTGCCCGCCCCGACAGGGTAGGCAATCAGCCCCAGCATTTT
v_gene: TRBV5-1; abundance: .; d_gene: .; j_gene: TRBJ1-2; CDR3aa: CASSLAGGGGYTF; CDR3nt: TGCGCCAGCAGCTTGGCGGGGGGCGGTGGCTACACCTTC
v_gene: TRBV11-3; abundance: .; d_gene: .; j_gene: TRBJ2-1; CDR3aa: CASSLGPDNEQFF; CDR3nt: TGTGCCAGCAGCTTAGGGCCTGACAATGAGCAGTTCTTC
v_gene: TRBV20-1; abundance: .; d_gene: .; j_gene: TRBJ2-5; CDR3aa: CSADFQETQYF; CDR3nt: TGCAGTGCTGACTTCCAAGAGACCCAGTACTTC
v_gene: TRBV6-6; abundance: .; d_gene: TRBD1; j_gene: TRBJ1-5; CDR3aa: CVSGTAKTNQPQHF; CDR3nt: TGTGTCAGCGGGACAGCGAAGACCAACCAGCCCCAGCATTTT
v_gene: TRBV6-4; abundance: medium-sized; d_gene: TRBD2; j_gene: TRBJ2-5; CDR3aa: CASSRTSGGQETQYF; CDR3nt: TGTGCCAGCAGTCGGACTAGCGGGGGCCAAGAGACCCAGTACTTC
v_gene: TRBV6-6; abundance: .; d_gene: .; j_gene: TRBJ1-5; CDR3aa: CASSYLTGDQPQHF; CDR3nt: TGTGCCAGCAGTTATTTAACGGGAGATCAGCCCCAGCATTTT
v_gene: TRBV19; abundance: .; d_gene: TRBD2; j_gene: TRBJ2-4; CDR3aa: CASSLTSGSNIQYF; CDR3nt: TGTGCCAGTAGTTTAACGAGCGGGAGTAACATTCAGTACTTC
v_gene: TRBV5-1; abundance: .; d_gene: TRBD2; j_gene: TRBJ2-2; CDR3aa: CASSYLAGGTGELFF; CDR3nt: TGCGCCAGCAGCTACTTAGCGGGGGGCACCGGGGAGCTGTTTTTT
v_gene: TRBV7-3; abundance: once; d_gene: .; j_gene: TRBJ1-1; CDR3aa: CASNMSDREAFF; CDR3nt: TGTGCCAGCAACATGTCAGACAGGGAAGCTTTCTTT
v_gene: TRBV5-4; abundance: .; d_gene: .; j_gene: TRBJ1-6; CDR3aa: CASSLRGSNSPLHF; CDR3nt: TGTGCCAGCAGCCTCAGGGGCTCGAATTCACCCCTCCACTTT
v_gene: TRBV7-8; abundance: .; d_gene: TRBD2; j_gene: TRBJ2-3; CDR3aa: CASSLVSSGSGQDTQYF; CDR3nt: TGTGCCAGCAGCTTAGTGTCCAGCGGGAGTGGTCAAGATACGCAGTATTTT
v_gene: TRBV11-2; abundance: .; d_gene: TRBD1; j_gene: TRBJ2-3; CDR3aa: CASSFRDRGTDTQYF; CDR3nt: TGTGCCAGCAGCTTCCGGGACAGGGGCACAGATACGCAGTATTTT
v_gene: TRBV5-1; abundance: .; d_gene: TRBD1; j_gene: TRBJ2-5; CDR3aa: CASSLTGTEIQETQYF; CDR3nt: TGCGCCAGCAGCTTGACCGGGACAGAAATACAAGAGACCCAGTACTTC
v_gene: TRBV5-1; abundance: .; d_gene: TRBD2; j_gene: TRBJ2-5; CDR3aa: CASIPGLAGGREIQYF; CDR3nt: TGCGCCAGCATCCCGGGACTAGCGGGGGGGAGAGAGATCCAGTACTTC
v_gene: TRBV27; abundance: .; d_gene: TRBD1; j_gene: TRBJ1-6; CDR3aa: CASSSRTGPYSPLHF; CDR3nt: TGTGCCAGCAGTTCCCGGACAGGGCCCTACTCACCCCTCCACTTT
v_gene: TRBV7-2; abundance: .; d_gene: TRBD1; j_gene: TRBJ2-4; CDR3aa: CASSFTGTGIDIQYF; CDR3nt: TGTGCCAGCAGTTTCACCGGGACAGGGATCGACATTCAGTACTTC
v_gene: TRBV28; abundance: .; d_gene: TRBD1; j_gene: TRBJ1-1; CDR3aa: CASSRQGGTEAFF; CDR3nt: TGTGCCAGCAGTCGCCAGGGGGGTACTGAAGCTTTCTTT
v_gene: TRBV6-1; abundance: .; d_gene: .; j_gene: TRBJ2-1; CDR3aa: CASSQGLFRGEQFF; CDR3nt: TGTGCCAGCAGTCAAGGGTTATTTAGGGGTGAGCAGTTCTTC
v_gene: TRBV7-3; abundance: once; d_gene: TRBD1; j_gene: TRBJ1-1; CDR3aa: CASSEGQGTDTEAFF; CDR3nt: TGTGCCAGCAGCGAGGGACAGGGTACCGACACTGAAGCTTTCTTT
v_gene: TRBV7-2; abundance: few; d_gene: TRBD2; j_gene: TRBJ2-7; CDR3aa: CASTRTSGNYEQYF; CDR3nt: TGTGCCAGCACCCGGACTAGCGGGAATTACGAGCAGTACTTC
v_gene: TRBV28; abundance: .; d_gene: TRBD1; j_gene: TRBJ2-1; CDR3aa: CASSGVRDRPYNEQFF; CDR3nt: TGTGCCAGCAGTGGGGTTCGGGACAGACCCTACAATGAGCAGTTCTTC